These 21 T cell receptor beta chains came from one sample sequenced in a study of T cells in Graves' hyperthyroidism and ophthalmopathy. TCR beta CDR3 region amplification was performed from RNA transcripts. An initial round of RT-PCR targeting the TCR CDR3 relied on the HTBI primer set. TCRdb re-derived calls from the multiplex PCR reads in MiXCR, one entry per CDR3 protein. There are some 650,000 distinct CDR3 sequences in the sample; more than 15% occur only once, and roughly 3.5% lies in the top ten. The sample comprised blood. These receptors all stem from a woman aged 40 to 50 with Graves' ophthalmopathy.

This clonotype was observed at least ten times. CDR3 DNA sequence: TGCGCCAGCAGCCCGGGACAGGCCGAATCACCCCTCCACTTT. Translation gives CASSPGQAESPLHF. The chain has TRBV5-1 and TRBJ1-6; TRBD1 agrees at 8 bases. V dropped 4 bases and J dropped 10; count of bases not matched to a gene: 7. Germline V gene lookup returns CDR1 SGHRS and CDR2 YFSETQ. This CDR3 is 14 amino acids long.

This clonotype was observed at least ten times. The CDR3 bases are TGTGCCTGGAGTGTTGGGGGGGCTGGAGAGACCCAGTACTTC. Protein product: CAWSVGGAGETQYF. V and J are TRBV30 and TRBJ2-5, with D perhaps matching TRBD2 (7 bases). Germline CDR1 reads GTSNPN; CDR2 reads SVGIG (reference sequence). With 0 bases removed from V and 4 bases from J, the gap between germline ends came to 12 bases. The CDR3 is 14 amino acids.

J is TRBJ1-1 and V is TRBV4-2, with a tentative D call TRBD1 (6 bases). The CDR3 spans 18 residues. Germline CDR1 is LGHNA and CDR2 is YNFKEQ. V lost 1 base and J 0 bases, leaving 18 bases between the germline ends. The chain's CDR3 is CASSQVGGAAVLNTEAFF. CDR3 nucleotides: TGTGCCAGCAGCCAAGTAGGGGGAGCGGCAGTACTGAACACTGAAGCTTTCTTT.

This clonotype has at least ten counts. The chain is built from TRBV6-1 and TRBJ2-7; D gene ambiguous. Germline assignment: CDR1 MNHNS and CDR2 SASEGT. The CDR3 runs 13 residues. V lost 1 base and J lost 6, with 10 bases in between. This chain's CDR3 is CASSEDRVAEQYF. DNA of the CDR3: TGTGCCAGCAGTGAAGATAGGGTTGCCGAGCAGTACTTC.

There are a few counts of this clonotype. The V call is TRBV20-1, the J call TRBJ2-1; possibly TRBD2 for D (6 bases). The CDR3 contains 15 residues. V lost 0 bases and J lost 4, with 13 bases in between. Germline V gene sequence: CDR1 DFQATT, CDR2 SNEGSKA (reference sequence). CDR3 amino acids: CSARDMGLIYNEQFF. In DNA form, the CDR3 reads TGCAGTGCTAGAGATATGGGACTGATATACAATGAGCAGTTCTTC.

This clonotype has ten or more counts. This chain links TRBV11-2 with TRBJ1-2, with unresolved D. This CDR3 comprises 13 residues. V lost 4 bases and J lost 2, with 8 bases in between. Germline-derived CDR1 and CDR2 are SGHAT and FQNNGV. The CDR3 DNA reads as TGTGCCAGCAGCTCGTACTTGAACTATGGCTACACCTTC. It yields the protein CASSSYLNYGYTF.

This clonotype was observed a handful of times. At one end, the junction sequence differs from germline, possibly due to a read error. This chain links TRBV11-2 with TRBJ1-1; perhaps TRBD1 as D (6 bases). Germline CDR1 is SGHAT and CDR2 is FQNNGV. CDR3 length: 15 residues. The DNA for the CDR3 is TGTGCCAGCAGCTTACTCCGAGACAGGCAAACTGATGCTTTCTTT. Translation gives CASSLLRDRQTDAFF.

The sample holds many counts of this clonotype. The chain has TRBV28 and TRBJ2-7; possible D gene TRBD1, 5 bases. The CDR3 extends over 13 amino acids. Germline V lookup: CDR1 MDHEN, CDR2 SYDVKM. Trimming took 6 bases from V and 0 from J, leaving 9 bases between them. CDR3 amino acids: CASSSDNSYEQYF. As DNA, the CDR3 is TGTGCCAGCAGCTCGGACAACTCCTACGAGCAGTACTTC. Together with reference TRBV28 and TRBJ2-7, the CDR3 gives the full variable domain: DVKVTQSSRYLVKRTGEKVFLECVQDMDHENMFWYRQDPGLGLRLIYFSYDVKMKEKGDIPEGYSVSREKKERFSLILESASTNQTSMYLCASSSDNSYEQYFGPGTRLTVT.

This clonotype has ten or more counts. The V call is TRBV5-1, the J call TRBJ1-6; 7 nucleotides agree with TRBD1. Trimming took 4 bases from V and 6 from J; bases not matched to a gene: 4. This CDR3 is built from 14 residues. Germline V gene sequence: CDR1 SGHRS, CDR2 YFSETQ. The CDR3 sequence is CASSGSGGNSPLHF. CDR3 in DNA: TGCGCCAGCAGCGGTTCAGGGGGTAATTCACCCCTCCACTTT.

A few counts support this clonotype. The chain links TRBV7-2 to TRBJ2-7, with D perhaps TRBD2 (6 bases). This CDR3 spans 13 amino acids. V lost 5 bases and J 3 bases, leaving 11 bases between the germline ends. Germline-derived CDR1 and CDR2 are SGHTA and FQGNSA. The CDR3 loop reads CASSKRDFYEQYF. The CDR3 region has the DNA TGTGCCAGCAGCAAGAGGGACTTCTACGAGCAGTACTTC.

The chain combines TRBV6-1 with TRBJ2-7; D possibly matches TRBD1 or TRBD2 (6 bases each). Per the germline V gene, CDR1 is MNHNS and CDR2 is SASEGT. The CDR3 runs to 15 residues. Trimming left V 7 bases short and J 2 bases short, with 18 bases between. The CDR3 DNA is TGTGCCAGCAACGGACGCGGAGGGGGAGCCTACGAGCAGTACTTC. This encodes CASNGRGGGAYEQYF.

This clonotype was observed many times. J is TRBJ2-6 and V is TRBV7-6; TRBD1 aligns across 7 bases. The J segment lost 2 bases and the V segment lost 5 bases, leaving 3 bases of the junction unmatched. The CDR3 is 15 amino acids. Germline lookup yields CDR1 SGHVS and CDR2 FNYEAQ. CDR3 sequence (DNA): TGTGCCAGCAGCCGAACAGGGGCTGGGGCCAACGTCCTGACTTTC. It translates to CASSRTGAGANVLTF.

This rearrangement joins TRBV6-1 to TRBJ1-1, with a weak D call TRBD1 (6 bases). This CDR3 is 13 amino acids long. Germline V gene lookup returns CDR1 MNHNS and CDR2 SASEGT. V lost 4 bases and J lost 4, with 10 bases in between. The CDR3: CASSASGATEAFF. The CDR3 coding sequence is TGTGCCAGCAGTGCATCAGGGGCCACTGAAGCTTTCTTT.

The chain recombines TRBV7-6 with TRBJ2-3, with D tentatively TRBD1 (6 bases). Trimming took 2 bases from V and 5 from J, leaving 17 bases between them. The CDR3 consists of 16 residues. The germline V gene encodes CDR1 SGHVS and CDR2 FNYEAQ. The chain's CDR3 is CASSLIPDSNEDTQYF. The CDR3, as DNA: TGTGCCAGCAGCTTAATTCCGGACAGTAACGAAGATACGCAGTATTTT.

This clonotype has at least ten counts. The V call is TRBV2, the J call TRBJ2-7, with TRBD2 matching over 14 bases. The CDR3 has 18 residues. Trimming took 6 bases from V and 5 from J; bases not matched to a gene: 15. CDR1 is SNHLY and CDR2 is FYNNEI in the germline V gene. CDR3 residues: CASSRRGLAGGKYNEQYF. The CDR3 DNA reads TGTGCCAGCAGCAGACGCGGACTAGCGGGAGGAAAGTACAACGAGCAGTACTTC.

CDR3 protein: CASSLEQIRSYNEQFF. CDR3 DNA sequence: TGCGCCAGCAGCTTGGAACAGATAAGGTCCTACAATGAGCAGTTCTTC. V usage is TRBV5-1 and J usage is TRBJ2-1; D remains ambiguous. Trimming left V 0 bases short and J 1 base short, with 11 bases between. Germline assignment: CDR1 SGHRS and CDR2 YFSETQ. This CDR3 comprises 16 residues.

This clonotype counts as medium-sized (0.01 to 0.1%). The chain combines TRBV2 with TRBJ2-5; D is perhaps TRBD1 or TRBD2 (5 bases each). The germline V gene has CDR1 SNHLY and CDR2 FYNNEI. V shed 4 bases and J shed 0 bases, with 15 bases lying between them. This CDR3 comprises 16 residues. CDR3 coding DNA: TGTGCCAGCAGTGGTGGGGACCACCTGTACCAAGAGACCCAGTACTTC. Amino acid sequence: CASSGGDHLYQETQYF.

This clonotype showed up many times. The rearrangement links TRBV28 to TRBJ2-2, with D perhaps matching TRBD1 (5 bases). Germline lookup yields CDR1 MDHEN and CDR2 SYDVKM. The CDR3 runs to 15 residues. The V end lost 2 bases, the J end lost 1 base, and 8 bases lay between the germline ends. The CDR3 DNA is TGTGCCAGCAGTTTAATCAGGGTGAACACCGGGGAGCTGTTTTTT. Translation: CASSLIRVNTGELFF.

This clonotype was seen ten or more times. This rearrangement joins TRBV6-1 to TRBJ1-1; 9 bases agree with TRBD1. Germline V gene data show CDR1 as MNHNS and CDR2 as SASEGT. The junction had 4 bases not matched to a gene; V was cut back by 7 bases and J by 1 base. This CDR3 has 14 residues. CDR3 sequence (DNA): TGTGCCAGCACGTGGGGACAGGGGAACACTGAAGCTTTCTTT. This translates into CASTWGQGNTEAFF.

This sequence joins TRBV18 and TRBJ1-4; 11 bases are a match to TRBD1. V trimming: 4 bases; J trimming: 8 bases; junction bases outside the gene matches: 12. The CDR3 consists of 17 residues. CDR1 and CDR2 (germline): KGHSH, LQKENI. The CDR3 DNA reads TGTGCCAGCTCACTAAGCGCCCCCGGGACAGGGGGAGAAAAACTGTTTTTT. Translating it yields CASSLSAPGTGGEKLFF. Combining the CDR3 with reference TRBV18 and TRBJ1-4 gives the whole variable domain NAGVMQNPRHLVRRRGQEARLRCSPMKGHSHVYWYRQLPEEGLKFMVYLQKENIIDESGMPKERFSAEFPKEGPSILRIQQVVRGDSAAYFCASSLSAPGTGGEKLFFGSGTQLSVL.

Details on this clonotype: The junction shows a germline mismatch at one end, possibly a read error. This chain uses TRBV12-3 or TRBV12-4 with TRBJ1-1; D unresolved. CDR3 length equals 18 residues. CDR3 in amino acids: CGSRSNLGADSKGTEAFF. The CDR3 DNA sequence: TGTGGCAGCAGGTCCAATTTGGGTGCCGACTCTAAAGGCACTGAAGCCTTCTTT.